The 10 T cell receptor beta chains in this list originate from one sample, sequenced in a study of OX40 agonist ivuxolimab in advanced cancers. The assay was immunoSEQ multiplex PCR, and TCRdb's table has in-frame clones only and misses some. The sample includes about 49,000 clones, less than 85% of them seen just once. Material: CD4+ or CD8+ T cells sorted from blood, obtained in a trial of the OX40 agonist ivuxolimab. The receptors derive from an adult with an advanced solid tumor such as melanoma, head and neck, liver or kidney cancer.

CDR3 amino acids: CAISLGGPGQPQHF. The CDR3 DNA follows: TGTGCCATATCACTCGGGGGTCCGGGTCAGCCCCAGCATTTT. The rearrangement joins TRBV10-3 to TRBJ1-5; TRBD1 might be the D (5 bases). Trimming took off 9 bases at V and 6 bases at J, with 18 bases between the two ends. Germline CDR1 reads ENHRY; CDR2 reads SYGVKD. CDR3 length: 14 amino acids.

This clone was detected only once. The chain is built from TRBV7-2 and TRBJ1-5, with TRBD1 identical over 7 bases. Losses at the gene ends were 2 bases for V and 8 bases for J; bases not matched to a gene: 6. From germline, CDR1 is SGHTA and CDR2 FQGNSA. The CDR3 has 14 residues. CDR3 DNA: TGTGCCAGCAGCTTATTTTCAGGGGGGGAGCCCCAGCATTTT. Translation gives CASSLFSGGEPQHF.

The V gene is TRBV7-9, the J gene TRBJ2-2, with TRBD1 matching 8 bases. Unmatched junction bases numbered 10, after V lost 5 bases and J lost 5 bases. Germline lookup yields CDR1 SEHNR and CDR2 FQNEAQ (reference sequence). The length of the CDR3 is 16 residues. The CDR3 loop is CASSAYPGGETGELFF. CDR3 bases: TGTGCCAGCAGCGCATACCCAGGGGGCGAGACCGGGGAGCTGTTTTTT.

The CDR3 loop reads CASSFQGGIPEAFF. Here the CDR3 DNA reads TGTGCCAGCAGCTTCCAGGGCGGGATCCCCGAAGCTTTCTTT. This chain links TRBV7-3 with TRBJ1-1; tentatively, D is TRBD1 (5 bases). The CDR3 totals 14 residues. V was clipped by 3 bases and J by 8 bases, with 16 bases between them. Per the germline V gene, CDR1 is SGHTA and CDR2 is FQGTGA.

The chain joins TRBV7-2 to TRBJ2-1; possibly TRBD2 for D (5 bases). Looked up from germline, CDR1 is SGHTA and CDR2 is FQGNSA. This CDR3 is built from 14 residues. The ends were cut back, 5 bases at V and 5 bases at J, with 13 bases in the middle. As DNA, the CDR3 is TGTGCCAGCAGCCCTACGCGGGCCCACAATGAGCAGTTCTTC. Protein sequence: CASSPTRAHNEQFF.

This clone was picked up a small number of times. This rearrangement joins TRBV7-9 to TRBJ2-7; 13 bases are shared with TRBD2. Germline CDR1 and CDR2: SEHNR and FQNEAQ (reference sequence). The CDR3 length is 16 residues. The V and J ends lost 5 bases and 1 base, in that order; junction bases with no gene match: 5. This CDR3 is CASSPGLAGASYEQYF. The DNA for the CDR3 is TGTGCCAGCAGCCCCGGACTAGCGGGGGCGTCCTACGAGCAGTACTTC.

The chain employs TRBV6-4 and TRBJ1-1, with 7 bases matching TRBD1. Germline CDR1 is MRHNA and CDR2 is SNTAGT. The CDR3 sequence is 15 residues long. The V gene end was trimmed by 5 bases and the J gene end by 1 base; junction bases not matched to a gene: 7. The CDR3: CASSKTGTANTEAFF. In DNA, the CDR3 is TGTGCCAGCAGTAAGACCGGGACAGCGAACACTGAAGCTTTCTTT.

The chain links TRBV4-1 to TRBJ2-5; 7 nucleotides agree with TRBD2. Germline V gene sequence: CDR1 MGHRA, CDR2 YSYEKL. The CDR3 consists of 17 residues. V trimming: 4 bases; J trimming: 0 bases; junction bases outside the gene matches: 11. Here the CDR3 reads CASSPYGASGNQETQYF. The CDR3 region has the DNA TGCGCCAGCAGCCCCTATGGGGCTAGCGGTAACCAAGAGACCCAGTACTTC.

The chain is built from TRBV7-9 and TRBJ2-5; the match to TRBD2 covers 7 bases. Looked up from germline, CDR1 is SEHNR and CDR2 is FQNEAQ (reference sequence). The CDR3 is made up of 16 amino acids. Trimming took 1 base from V and 3 from J; bases not matched to a gene: 8. CDR3 sequence: CASSLEPAGLEETQYF. In nucleotides, the CDR3 is TGTGCCAGCAGCTTAGAGCCAGCGGGGTTAGAAGAGACCCAGTACTTC.

This clone was counted once. The CDR3 region is CATGDSSSYNEQFF. CDR3 nucleotide sequence: TGTGCCACAGGGGACTCGAGCTCCTACAATGAGCAGTTCTTC. The chain employs TRBV19 and TRBJ2-1, with D possibly called TRBD1 or TRBD2 (6 bases each). CDR3 size: 14 residues. Trimming stripped 10 bases from V and 0 bases from J, with 13 bases between. In germline, CDR1 is LNHDA, CDR2 SQIVND (reference sequence).